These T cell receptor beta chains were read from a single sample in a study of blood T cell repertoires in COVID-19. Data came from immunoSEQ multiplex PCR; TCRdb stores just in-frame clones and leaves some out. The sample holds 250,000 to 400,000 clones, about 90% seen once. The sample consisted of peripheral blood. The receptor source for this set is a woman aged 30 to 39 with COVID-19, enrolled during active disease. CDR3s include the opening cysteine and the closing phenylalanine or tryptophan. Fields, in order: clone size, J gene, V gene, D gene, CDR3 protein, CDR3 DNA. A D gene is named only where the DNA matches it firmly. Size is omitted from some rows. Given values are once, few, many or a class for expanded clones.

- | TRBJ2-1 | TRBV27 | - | CASSLAGYNEQFF | TGTGCCAGCAGTTTGGCAGGATACAATGAGCAGTTCTTC
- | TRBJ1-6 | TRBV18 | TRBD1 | CASSGQGNNSPLHF | TGTGCCAGCTCAGGACAGGGGAACAATTCACCCCTCCACTTT
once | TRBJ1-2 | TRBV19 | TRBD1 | CASKGGTGALRLYGYTF | TGTGCCAGTAAGGGCGGGACAGGGGCGCTCAGACTCTATGGCTACACCTTC
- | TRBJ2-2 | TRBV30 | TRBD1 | CAWSPRGTGRAGELFF | TGTGCCTGGAGTCCACGAGGGACAGGGAGAGCCGGGGAGCTGTTTTTT
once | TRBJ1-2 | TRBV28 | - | CASSLSPDSVYGYTF | TGTGCCAGCAGTTTATCGCCCGACAGCGTATATGGCTACACCTTC
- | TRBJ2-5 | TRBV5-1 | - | CASSLNSNQETQYF | TGCGCCAGCAGCTTAAACAGCAACCAAGAGACCCAGTACTTC
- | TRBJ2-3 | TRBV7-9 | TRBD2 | CASSSNSGRATDTQYF | TGTGCCAGCAGCTCTAATAGCGGGAGGGCCACAGATACGCAGTATTTT
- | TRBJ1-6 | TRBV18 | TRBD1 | CASSPEQGSNSPLHF | TGTGCCAGCTCACCAGAACAGGGGTCCAATTCACCCCTCCACTTT
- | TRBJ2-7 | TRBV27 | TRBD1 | CASSLGQVGEQYF | TGTGCCAGCAGTTTGGGACAGGTGGGAGAGCAGTACTTC
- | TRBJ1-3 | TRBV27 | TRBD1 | CASTPRTGGGNTIYF | TGTGCCAGCACCCCCAGGACAGGGGGTGGAAACACCATATATTTT
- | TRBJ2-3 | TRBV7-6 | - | CASSLRGGSTDTQYF | TGTGCCAGCAGCTTAAGGGGGGGTAGCACAGATACGCAGTATTTT
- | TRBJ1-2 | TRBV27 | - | CARGWTSGGYTF | TGTGCCAGGGGTTGGACATCAGGCGGCTACACCTTC
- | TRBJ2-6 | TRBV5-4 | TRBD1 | CASSQLGQGGSGANVLTF | TGTGCCAGCAGCCAGCTAGGACAGGGCGGATCTGGGGCCAACGTCCTGACTTTC
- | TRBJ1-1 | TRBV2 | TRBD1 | CASSGQGGNTEAFF | TGTGCCAGCAGTGGACAGGGGGGGAACACTGAAGCTTTCTTT
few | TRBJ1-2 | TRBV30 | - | CAWLLGGGRGYTF | TGTGCCTGGCTCCTCGGGGGGGGGAGAGGCTACACCTTC
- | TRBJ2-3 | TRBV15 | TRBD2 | CATSRHRGDPSTQYF | TGTGCCACCAGCAGACACCGGGGGGACCCCTCGACGCAGTATTTT
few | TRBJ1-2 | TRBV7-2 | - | CASSLDTRTADGYTF | TGTGCCAGCAGCTTAGACACCCGCACAGCGGATGGCTACACCTTC
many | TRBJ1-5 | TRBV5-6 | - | CASSEGWRDSQPQHF | TGTGCCAGCAGCGAGGGGTGGCGGGATAGTCAGCCCCAGCATTTT
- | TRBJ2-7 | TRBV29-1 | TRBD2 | CSAGGGSYEQYF | TGCAGCGCTGGGGGGGGATCCTACGAGCAGTACTTC
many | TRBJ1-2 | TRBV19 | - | CASTLSGNYGYTF | TGTGCCAGTACCCTCTCAGGGAACTATGGCTACACCTTC
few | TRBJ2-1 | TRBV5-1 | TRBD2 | CASSLGAGDSNEQFF | TGCGCCAGCAGCTTGGGAGCGGGAGACAGTAATGAGCAGTTCTTC
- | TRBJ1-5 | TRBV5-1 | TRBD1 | CASSSTGGNQPQHF | TGCGCCAGCAGCTCGACAGGGGGCAATCAGCCCCAGCATTTT
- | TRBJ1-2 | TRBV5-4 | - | CASSFSPQDYGYTF | TGTGCCAGCAGCTTTAGCCCACAGGACTATGGCTACACCTTC
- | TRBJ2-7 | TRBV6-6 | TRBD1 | CASSYVGQGDSYEQYF | TGTGCCAGCAGTTACGTGGGACAGGGCGACTCCTACGAGCAGTACTTC
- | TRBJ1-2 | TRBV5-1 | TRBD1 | CASSWGQGTEGYTF | TGCGCCAGCAGCTGGGGACAGGGGACTGAGGGCTACACCTTC
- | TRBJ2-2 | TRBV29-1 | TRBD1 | CSVRVTGDTGELFF | TGCAGCGTTAGGGTGACAGGGGACACCGGGGAGCTGTTTTTT
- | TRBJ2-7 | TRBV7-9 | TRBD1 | CASSFGQGIYEQYF | TGTGCCAGCAGCTTTGGACAGGGGATCTACGAGCAGTACTTC
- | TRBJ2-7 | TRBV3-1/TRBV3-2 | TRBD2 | CASSQDWGGREQYF | TGTGCCAGCAGCCAAGATTGGGGAGGGCGCGAGCAGTACTTC
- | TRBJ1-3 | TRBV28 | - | CASSSLYSGNTIYF | TGTGCCAGCAGTTCACTTTATTCTGGAAACACCATATATTTT
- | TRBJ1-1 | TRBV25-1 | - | CASAEAGTTEAFF | TGTGCCAGCGCTGAGGCCGGCACCACTGAAGCTTTCTTT
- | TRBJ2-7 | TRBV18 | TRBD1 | CASSPPGWDRKGPYEQYF | TGTGCCAGCTCACCACCGGGGTGGGACAGGAAGGGGCCCTACGAGCAGTACTTC
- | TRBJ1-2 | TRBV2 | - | CALHRRFLSGYTF | TGTGCCTTACACAGGCGGTTTCTCTCTGGCTACACCTTC
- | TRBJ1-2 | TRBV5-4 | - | CASSSGGQRYGYTF | TGTGCCAGCAGCTCGGGCGGACAACGCTATGGCTACACCTTC
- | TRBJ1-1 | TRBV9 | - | CASSGGSNTEAFF | TGTGCCAGCAGCGGAGGGTCGAACACTGAAGCTTTCTTT
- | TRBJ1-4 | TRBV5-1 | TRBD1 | CASSWTGGDEKLFF | TGCGCCAGCAGCTGGACAGGGGGCGATGAAAAACTGTTTTTT
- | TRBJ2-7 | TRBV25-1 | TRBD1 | CASSASGQGGYEQYF | TGTGCCAGCAGTGCCTCAGGACAGGGCGGCTACGAGCAGTACTTC
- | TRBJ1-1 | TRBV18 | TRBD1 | CASSPGQGYTEAFF | TGTGCCAGCTCGCCGGGACAGGGGTACACTGAAGCTTTCTTT
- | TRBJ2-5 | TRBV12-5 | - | CASGLVLGQGGQETQYF | TGTGCTAGTGGTTTGGTACTTGGGCAGGGAGGCCAAGAGACCCAGTACTTC
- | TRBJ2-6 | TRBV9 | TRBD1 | CASSEATGLLSGANVLTF | TGTGCCAGCAGCGAAGCGACAGGGCTTCTTTCTGGGGCCAACGTCCTGACTTTC
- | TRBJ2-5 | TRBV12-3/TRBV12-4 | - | CASSFPPESQYF | TGTGCCAGCAGTTTTCCTCCGGAGTCTCAGTACTTC
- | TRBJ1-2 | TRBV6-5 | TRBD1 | CASTVDRGYGYTF | TGTGCCAGCACAGTGGACAGGGGATATGGCTACACCTTC
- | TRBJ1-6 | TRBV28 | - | CASRTPIGQSMYNSPLHF | TGTGCCAGCAGAACCCCTATTGGACAGAGCATGTATAATTCACCCCTCCACTTT
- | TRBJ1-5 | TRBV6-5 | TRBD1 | CASSDPRQGGQPQHF | TGTGCCAGCAGCGATCCTAGACAGGGCGGTCAGCCCCAGCATTTT
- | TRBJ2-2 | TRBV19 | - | CASSSGQGELFF | TGTGCCAGTAGTAGCGGTCAGGGGGAGCTGTTTTTT